This is a list of T cell receptor beta chains from one sample in a study of cytomegalovirus exposure and HLA in healthy donors. Only in-frame clones appear in the TCRdb table, and some are missing; sequencing was by immunoSEQ multiplex PCR. The sample yields approximately 150,000 clones, over 75% seen once. The specimen was PBMCs. Receptor source: a man between 35 and 55 years old in good health and CMV-seropositive. Both conserved end residues are part of each CDR3. The D gene is left open where the match is weak. Expanded clones are given a class, and other clones once, few, many or no size at all.

d_call j_call clone_size v_call cdr3_nt cdr3_aa
TRBD2 TRBJ2-7 . TRBV11-2 TGTGCCAGCAGCGGACTAGTGGGAAAGTACGAGCAGTACTTC CASSGLVGKYEQYF
TRBD1 TRBJ2-1 once TRBV28 TGTGCCAGCAGAACAGGGGGAGCCAACAATGAGCAGTTCTTC CASRTGGANNEQFF
TRBD1 TRBJ2-2 . TRBV5-1 TGCGCCAGCAGCCTTACAACAGGGGGCGCGGGGACCGGGGAGCTGTTTTTT CASSLTTGGAGTGELFF
TRBD1 TRBJ2-6 . TRBV28 TGTGCCAGCATTCCCGGACAGGGGGCCGCTGGGGCCAACGTCCTGACTTTC CASIPGQGAAGANVLTF
. TRBJ2-1 few TRBV11-3 TGTGCCAGCAGCTTAAGACTACGAAGCTCCTACAATGAGCAGTTCTTC CASSLRLRSSYNEQFF
. TRBJ1-1 . TRBV4-1 TGCGCCAGCAGCCAAGTTGGGGGGATGGGAGCTTTCTTT CASSQVGGMGAFF
TRBD1 TRBJ2-1 . TRBV2 TGTGCCAGCAGACCCGGGACAGCAGGCTCCTACAATGAGCAGTTCTTC CASRPGTAGSYNEQFF
. TRBJ1-1 . TRBV5-4 TGTGCCAGCGGACAGTTGAACACTGAAGCTTTCTTT CASGQLNTEAFF
. TRBJ2-1 . TRBV7-9 TGTGCCAGCAGCCTCACAGAAAACAATGAGCAGTTCTTC CASSLTENNEQFF
TRBD1 TRBJ2-1 . TRBV5-1 TGCGCCAGCACCCGACAGGGAAGTTTGGACAATGAGCAGTTCTTC CASTRQGSLDNEQFF
. TRBJ2-7 . TRBV7-2 TGTGCCAGCAGCTCTACGGGCTACGAGCAGTACTTC CASSSTGYEQYF
. TRBJ1-1 . TRBV5-1 TGCGCCAGCAGACTACAAGGACAATTGAACACTGAAGCTTTCTTT CASRLQGQLNTEAFF
. TRBJ2-5 once TRBV6-5 TGTGCCAGCAGGCTAGTAGGAGGGCCCTTAGAGACCCAGTACTTC CASRLVGGPLETQYF
. TRBJ2-1 . TRBV7-3 TGTGCCAGCAGCGTTAGCGGAGTAGCCTACAATGAGCAGTTCTTC CASSVSGVAYNEQFF
TRBD1 TRBJ1-3 . TRBV5-5 TGTGCCAGCAGCTTCCGGGACAGGGGGACTATTGGAAACACCATATATTTT CASSFRDRGTIGNTIYF
. TRBJ2-1 . TRBV5-1 TGCGCCAGCAGCTTGGACGGGGGAAGTTACAATGAGCAGTTCTTC CASSLDGGSYNEQFF
. TRBJ2-7 once TRBV6-6 TGTGCCAGCAGTTACTCGAAGTCAGGGGACTACGAGCAGTACTTC CASSYSKSGDYEQYF
. TRBJ2-2 . TRBV7-9 TGTGCCAGCAGCCCTTCGGGGGCCGGGGAGCTGTTTTTT CASSPSGAGELFF
TRBD2 TRBJ2-3 . TRBV7-2 TGTGCCAGCAGCTTGGGGGCCGGGAGGGTCACAGATACGCAGTATTTT CASSLGAGRVTDTQYF
. TRBJ2-5 . TRBV9 TGTGCCAGCAGCGTAGGGCCCCTCCAAGAGACCCAGTACTTC CASSVGPLQETQYF
TRBD2 TRBJ2-7 . TRBV4-2 TGTGCCAGCAGCCAAGGGCACAGCGGGAGCGACGACGAGCAGTACTTC CASSQGHSGSDDEQYF
. TRBJ1-4 . TRBV30 TGTGCCCCCTCTTGGAGGGGCGCGGAAAAACTGTTTTTT CAPSWRGAEKLFF